The 28 T cell receptor beta chains below were found in one sample sequenced in a study of beta chain features in type 1 diabetes. The investigators reverse transcribed all of the isolated RNA, so they sequenced expressed TCRB transcripts. Produced via immunoSEQ multiplex PCR; TCRdb's table is partial and in-frame only. The sample carries about 270,000 clones, approximately 14% recorded once. The sample comprised naive CD4+ T cells from blood. All receptors come from a woman in her forties in good health.

The J gene is TRBJ2-7, the V gene TRBV5-4, with D possibly being TRBD2 (6 bases). This CDR3 is 14 amino acids long. Trimming took 0 bases from V and 6 from J, leaving 13 bases between them. The germline V gene encodes CDR1 SGHNT and CDR2 YYREEE (reference sequence). The CDR3 sequence: CASSLAPGGAEQYF. In DNA, the CDR3 is TGTGCCAGCAGCTTGGCCCCAGGAGGGGCCGAGCAGTACTTC. Full variable domain (missing parts from reference TRBV5-4 and TRBJ2-7): ETGVTQSPTHLIKTRGQQVTLRCSSQSGHNTVSWYQQALGQGPQFIFQYYREEENGRGNFPPRFSGLQFPNYSSELNVNALELDDSALYLCASSLAPGGAEQYFGPGTRLTVT.

The V gene is TRBV4-2, the J gene TRBJ1-6, with 10 bases matching TRBD1. Per germline, CDR1 LGHNA and CDR2 YNFKEQ. The V segment lost 1 base and the J segment 9 bases; nucleotides outside the gene matches: 6. This CDR3 region has 16 residues. As DNA, the CDR3 is TGTGCCAGCAGCCAAGCGACAGGGGGCGGGAGTTCACCCCTCCACTTT. This codes for CASSQATGGGSSPLHF.

This clone was found a few times. The chain uses TRBV7-9 and TRBJ2-1; possible D gene TRBD2, 6 bases. The CDR3 is 16 amino acids. The V and J ends lost 2 bases and 8 bases respectively, with 19 bases between them. In germline, CDR1 is SEHNR, CDR2 FQNEAQ (reference sequence). The CDR3 sequence is CASSLNRDSRGDEQFF. As DNA, the CDR3 is TGTGCCAGCAGCTTAAATCGGGACTCAAGGGGTGATGAGCAGTTCTTC.

The rearrangement joins TRBV15 to TRBJ2-7, with 10 bases matching TRBD1. Germline CDR1 LNHNV, CDR2 YYDKDF (reference sequence). The J segment lost 2 bases and the V segment lost 0 bases, leaving 4 bases of the junction unmatched. The CDR3 totals 16 residues. CDR3 amino acids: CATSRDGTGVPYEQYF. The CDR3 nucleotides are TGTGCCACCAGCAGAGATGGGACAGGGGTCCCCTACGAGCAGTACTTC. The whole variable domain, remainder taken from reference TRBV15 and TRBJ2-7, is DAMVIQNPRYQVTQFGKPVTLSCSQTLNHNVMYWYQQKSSQAPKLLFHYYDKDFNNEADTPDNFQSRRPNTSFCFLDIRSPGLGDTAMYLCATSRDGTGVPYEQYFGPGTRLTVT.

The chain combines TRBV6-5 with TRBJ1-1; no reliable D call. The CDR3 is 16 residues long. V lost 4 bases to trimming and J lost 1 base, with 16 bases between them. Per the germline V gene, CDR1 is MNHEY and CDR2 is SVGAGI. The CDR3 coding sequence is TGTGCCAGCAGTTCCCAACTTTATAGAGCGAACACTGAAGCTTTCTTT. Translating gives CASSSQLYRANTEAFF.

The chain is built from TRBV28 and TRBJ1-4; 11 nucleotides align to TRBD1. This CDR3 region has 18 residues. The V segment lost 2 bases and the J segment 7 bases; nucleotides outside the gene matches: 12. In germline, CDR1 is MDHEN, CDR2 SYDVKM. The CDR3 coding sequence is TGTGCCAGCAGTTTACGGAGGGGGACAGGGGGTATGGGTGAAAAACTGTTTTTT. Protein: CASSLRRGTGGMGEKLFF. The full variable domain, rest sourced from reference TRBV28 and TRBJ1-4, is DVKVTQSSRYLVKRTGEKVFLECVQDMDHENMFWYRQDPGLGLRLIYFSYDVKMKEKGDIPEGYSVSREKKERFSLILESASTNQTSMYLCASSLRRGTGGMGEKLFFGSGTQLSVL.

This clone occurred a few times. J is TRBJ1-2 and V is TRBV5-5; 8 positions agree with TRBD1. CDR1 SGHKS and CDR2 YYEKEE come from the germline V gene (reference sequence). The CDR3 totals 14 residues. V shed 4 bases and J 2 bases; nucleotides not matched to a gene: 4. The CDR3 coding sequence is TGTGCCAGCAGCCCGGGACAGGTCAACTATGGCTACACCTTC. Translation: CASSPGQVNYGYTF.

The gene calls are TRBV29-1 and TRBJ1-1; D not resolved. V lost 4 bases and J lost 1, with 13 bases in between. The CDR3 consists of 14 residues. Germline lookup yields CDR1 SQVTM and CDR2 ANQGSEA. CDR3 residues: CSVALFLSNTEAFF. CDR3 bases: TGCAGCGTTGCCCTTTTCCTTTCGAACACTGAAGCTTTCTTT.

This chain links TRBV5-1 with TRBJ2-3, with 8 bases matching TRBD2. CDR1 and CDR2 from the germline V gene are SGHRS and YFSETQ. The trim removed 4 bases at V and 3 bases at J, leaving 10 bases unmatched. This CDR3 is built from 16 residues. For the CDR3, the DNA is TGCGCCAGCAGCCTGAGTCCCGGGACTAGTACAGATACGCAGTATTTT. Amino acids: CASSLSPGTSTDTQYF.

In this sample, this clone turned up a few times. The genes are TRBV20-1 and TRBJ2-7; D remains ambiguous. The CDR3 runs 11 residues. V lost 0 bases and J 4 bases, leaving 4 bases between the germline ends. Germline V gene sequence: CDR1 DFQATT, CDR2 SNEGSKA (reference sequence). The CDR3 bases are TGCAGTGCTAGAGATGAGTACGAGCAGTACTTC. This codes for CSARDEYEQYF.

This clone was counted many times. The genes are TRBV29-1 and TRBJ2-5, with TRBD2 as a possible D gene (6 bases). This CDR3 is 12 amino acids long. Trimming took off 6 bases at V and 4 bases at J, with 12 bases between the two ends. Germline CDR1 is SQVTM and CDR2 is ANQGSEA. The CDR3 sequence: CSVGGVGETQYF. The DNA for the CDR3 is TGCAGCGTCGGGGGAGTCGGAGAGACCCAGTACTTC.

The chain joins TRBV6-1 to TRBJ2-7, with 7 bases lining up with TRBD2. Germline-derived CDR1 and CDR2 are MNHNS and SASEGT. The CDR3 contains 13 residues. After removal of 2 bases from V and 12 bases from J, the junction contained 10 bases not matched to a gene. The CDR3 sequence: CASSERLAASMYF. CDR3 sequence (DNA): TGTGCCAGCAGTGAAAGGCTAGCGGCGTCTATGTACTTC.

This clone appeared a few times. This chain links TRBV6-5 with TRBJ2-5; D gene unclear. The CDR3 sequence is 13 residues long. Germline V lookup: CDR1 MNHEY, CDR2 SVGAGI. V gave up 5 bases and J gave up 5 bases, with 12 bases separating them. CDR3 in DNA: TGTGCCAGCAGTGGCAGGTATCGGGAGACCCAGTACTTC. Protein sequence: CASSGRYRETQYF.

The rearrangement uses TRBV4-2 and TRBJ2-1; perhaps TRBD2 as D (5 bases). The CDR3 contains 13 residues. V was shortened by 3 bases and J by 8 bases, with 11 bases between the two germline ends. CDR1 is LGHNA and CDR2 is YNFKEQ in the germline V gene. CDR3 in DNA: TGTGCCAGCAGCCAGAAGGGTAGCGATGAGCAGTTCTTC. Residues: CASSQKGSDEQFF.

This chain uses TRBV5-1 with TRBJ1-5; D ambiguous. With 3 bases removed from V and 4 bases from J, the gap between germline ends came to 11 bases. The CDR3 has 14 amino acids. CDR1 and CDR2 (germline): SGHRS, YFSETQ. The CDR3 protein is CASSSGNLNQPQHF. The CDR3 DNA reads TGCGCCAGCAGCTCCGGGAACCTTAATCAGCCCCAGCATTTT.

This clone was detected a few times. The CDR3 DNA reads TGTGCCAGCAGCTTAGACCTTAATAGCGTTAATGAGCAGTTCTTC. Its translation: CASSLDLNSVNEQFF. V is TRBV7-2 and J is TRBJ2-1; D may be TRBD2 (5 bases). CDR1 and CDR2 from the germline V gene are SGHTA and FQGNSA. The CDR3 is 15 amino acids. V gave up 1 base and J gave up 7 bases, with 14 bases separating them.

This clone occurred a few times. V usage is TRBV27 and J usage is TRBJ1-2, with D possibly TRBD1 on 5 matching bases. From germline, CDR1 is MNHEY and CDR2 SMNVEV (reference sequence). This CDR3 spans 14 amino acids. With 8 bases removed from V and 4 bases from J, the gap between germline ends came to 17 bases. The CDR3 reads CASSKQGGVYGYTF. The CDR3 nucleotides are TGTGCCAGCTCGAAGCAGGGTGGGGTCTATGGCTACACCTTC.

V is TRBV6-5 and J is TRBJ2-7; D might be TRBD2 (7 bases). Germline V gives CDR1 MNHEY, CDR2 SVGAGI. Trimming removed 0 bases from V and 4 bases from J, with 10 bases in between. This CDR3 has 14 amino acids. In DNA, the CDR3 is TGTGCCAGCAGTTACTCCGCGGGGGCGTACGAGCAGTACTTC. The encoded protein is CASSYSAGAYEQYF.

The chain recombines TRBV15 with TRBJ2-1, with TRBD2 identical over 7 bases. Germline CDR1 is LNHNV and CDR2 is YYDKDF (reference sequence). The CDR3 has 15 residues. Trimming removed 1 base from V and 6 bases from J; junction bases left unmatched: 6. CDR3 in DNA: TGTGCCACCAGCAGAGTGGGGGGGTTCTCCAATGAGCAGTTCTTC. Protein sequence: CATSRVGGFSNEQFF.

This clone came up a few times. One junction end disagrees with the germline gene, perhaps due to a read error. The V call is TRBV2, the J call TRBJ1-5, with a weak D call TRBD1 (6 bases). CDR1 is SNHLY and CDR2 is FYNNEI in the germline V gene. CDR3 length: 15 residues. This chain's CDR3 is CASSEEGQGLQPQHF. In DNA, the CDR3 is TGTGCCAGCAGCGAAGAGGGGCAGGGGCTTCAGCCCCAGCATTTT.

In its sample, this clone was seen a few times. A read error may produce the germline difference seen at one junction end. The V call is TRBV7-9, the J call TRBJ2-7; maybe TRBD1 (5 bases). The CDR3 extends over 14 amino acids. Germline lookup yields CDR1 SEHNR and CDR2 FQNEAQ (reference sequence). The CDR3 sequence: CASSLVVGLRQDPF. The CDR3 nucleotides are TGTGCCAGCAGCTTAGTAGTGGGGCTAAGGCAGGACCCCTTC.

Concerning this clone: Other DNA variants within this sample encode the same CDR3. The CDR3 here is CATSRDRGKETQYF. CDR3 coding DNA: TGTGCCACCAGCAGAGATAGAGGGAAAGAGACCCAGTACTTC. The rearrangement joins TRBV15 to TRBJ2-5, with a weak D call TRBD2 (5 bases). Trimming took 0 bases from V and 3 from J, leaving 8 bases between them. This CDR3 is built from 14 residues. Germline loops: CDR1 LNHNV, CDR2 YYDKDF (reference sequence).

There are a few counts of this clone. DNA for the CDR3: TGCGCCAGCAGCTCCGGACTAGCGGGGGGGCCTTGGGAGACCCAGTACTTC. Its protein is CASSSGLAGGPWETQYF. The chain carries TRBV5-1 and TRBJ2-5; TRBD2 matches at 15 bases. The CDR3 consists of 17 residues. Looked up from germline, CDR1 is SGHRS and CDR2 is YFSETQ. J gave up 5 bases and V 3 bases, and 8 bases lay outside the gene matches.

Only a few counts were recorded for this clone. V usage is TRBV29-1 and J usage is TRBJ1-2; 8 bases fit TRBD1. V lost 7 bases and J lost 5; bases outside the gene matches: 6. Germline CDR1 and CDR2: SQVTM and ANQGSEA. The CDR3 sequence is 12 residues long. CDR3 region: CSAQQGGYGYTF. The CDR3 coding sequence is TGCAGCGCTCAACAGGGGGGGTATGGCTACACCTTC.

This clone was found a few times. V is TRBV7-2 and J is TRBJ2-1; 16 bases map to TRBD2. The V gene end was trimmed by 4 bases and the J gene end by 9 bases; junction bases not matched to a gene: 15. CDR3 length: 19 amino acids. In germline, CDR1 is SGHTA, CDR2 FQGNSA. Here the CDR3 DNA reads TGTGCCAGCAGCTCCCCCGGGACTAGCGGGGGGGCCAAGTTTCGTGAGCAGTTCTTC. This codes for CASSSPGTSGGAKFREQFF. Full variable domain (missing parts from reference TRBV7-2 and TRBJ2-1): GAGVSQSPSNKVTEKGKDVELRCDPISGHTALYWYRQSLGQGLEFLIYFQGNSAPDKSGLPSDRFSAERTGGSVSTLTIQRTQQEDSAVYLCASSSPGTSGGAKFREQFFGPGTRLTVL.

This clone was seen a handful of times. V gene TRBV29-1 combines with J gene TRBJ2-1; D possibly corresponds to TRBD2 (7 bases). Trimming pared 1 base from V and 12 bases from J, leaving 16 bases between. From germline, CDR1 is SQVTM and CDR2 ANQGSEA. The CDR3 spans 13 residues. CDR3 coding DNA: TGCAGCGTTGAAGCGAGGGGGGGTGTTTGGCAGTTCTTC. This codes for CSVEARGGVWQFF.

CDR3: CASGSQGPYEQYF. The CDR3 DNA reads TGTGCCAGCGGGTCCCAGGGCCCCTACGAGCAGTACTTC. The V call is TRBV5-5, the J call TRBJ2-7; a possible D gene is TRBD1 (5 bases). This CDR3 is built from 13 residues. Germline CDR1 is SGHKS and CDR2 is YYEKEE (reference sequence). The V end was cut by 7 bases, the J end by 2 bases, with 13 bases between. The full variable domain, with the rest looked up from reference TRBV5-5 and TRBJ2-7, is DAGVTQSPTHLIKTRGQQVTLRCSPISGHKSVSWYQQVLGQGPQFIFQYYEKEERGRGNFPDRFSARQFPNYSSELNVNALLLGDSALYLCASGSQGPYEQYFGPGTRLTVT.

The J gene is TRBJ1-2, the V gene TRBV5-4; TRBD1 matches at 7 bases. This CDR3 spans 12 amino acids. From germline, CDR1 is SGHNT and CDR2 YYREEE (reference sequence). Germline trimming cut 5 bases from V and 4 bases from J; bases unmatched to any gene: 2. CDR3 sequence reads: CASSGTVYGYTF. The DNA for the CDR3 is TGTGCCAGCAGTGGGACAGTCTATGGCTACACCTTC.